This is a list of T cell receptor beta chains from one sample in a study of blood T cell repertoires in COVID-19. Profiled with immunoSEQ multiplex PCR; TCRdb holds only in-frame clones, not every one. The sample consists of about 200,000 clones, 75% to 90% of them appearing once. The sequenced sample consisted of peripheral blood. The source is a man aged 30 to 39 who had recovered from COVID-19. CDR3s include the opening cysteine and the closing phenylalanine or tryptophan. Each record gives: clone size, D gene, J gene, V gene, CDR3 protein, CDR3 DNA. A D gene is named only where the DNA matches it firmly. The size of a clone is reported for some rows only, either as once, few or many, or as a class for expanded clones.

abundance: -
d_gene: -
j_gene: TRBJ2-7
v_gene: TRBV5-1
CDR3aa: CASSADSYEQYF
CDR3nt: TGCGCCAGCAGCGCCGACAGCTACGAGCAGTACTTC

abundance: -
d_gene: -
j_gene: TRBJ2-1
v_gene: TRBV29-1
CDR3aa: CSVEALPSFYEQFF
CDR3nt: TGCAGCGTTGAAGCCCTTCCCTCGTTTTATGAGCAGTTCTTC

abundance: -
d_gene: TRBD1
j_gene: TRBJ2-7
v_gene: TRBV10-3
CDR3aa: CAISRTGTAFSYEQYF
CDR3nt: TGTGCCATCAGTCGGACCGGGACAGCCTTCTCCTACGAGCAGTACTTC

abundance: once
d_gene: TRBD1
j_gene: TRBJ2-2
v_gene: TRBV24-1
CDR3aa: CATSDLGTGTGELFF
CDR3nt: TGTGCCACCAGTGATCTAGGGACAGGGACCGGGGAGCTGTTTTTT

abundance: -
d_gene: TRBD1
j_gene: TRBJ2-5
v_gene: TRBV15
CDR3aa: CATSRDRHDRGFGETQYF
CDR3nt: TGTGCCACCAGCAGAGATCGCCATGACAGGGGCTTTGGAGAGACCCAGTACTTC

abundance: -
d_gene: -
j_gene: TRBJ2-7
v_gene: TRBV7-2
CDR3aa: CASSSGFGNEQYF
CDR3nt: TGTGCCAGCAGCTCAGGGTTCGGAAACGAGCAGTACTTC

abundance: -
d_gene: TRBD1
j_gene: TRBJ1-5
v_gene: TRBV19
CDR3aa: CASRSQGSNQPQHF
CDR3nt: TGTGCCAGCCGATCACAGGGGAGCAATCAGCCCCAGCATTTT

abundance: -
d_gene: -
j_gene: TRBJ2-1
v_gene: TRBV24-1
CDR3aa: CATSDFLANNEQFF
CDR3nt: TGTGCCACCAGTGATTTCCTTGCGAACAATGAGCAGTTCTTC

abundance: -
d_gene: -
j_gene: TRBJ1-6
v_gene: TRBV30
CDR3aa: CASTGASSYNSPLHF
CDR3nt: TGTGCCTCGACAGGAGCTAGCTCCTATAATTCACCCCTCCACTTT

abundance: -
d_gene: -
j_gene: TRBJ2-2
v_gene: TRBV7-6
CDR3aa: CASSLTVGGAGELFF
CDR3nt: TGTGCCAGCAGCCTCACCGTAGGAGGGGCCGGGGAGCTGTTTTTT

abundance: -
d_gene: TRBD1
j_gene: TRBJ2-7
v_gene: TRBV7-2
CDR3aa: CASSSTGGFEQYF
CDR3nt: TGTGCCAGCAGCTCTACAGGGGGCTTCGAGCAGTACTTC

abundance: -
d_gene: TRBD1
j_gene: TRBJ1-2
v_gene: TRBV5-4
CDR3aa: CASTIQGGYGYTF
CDR3nt: TGTGCCAGCACTATACAGGGGGGCTATGGCTACACCTTC

abundance: few
d_gene: -
j_gene: TRBJ2-7
v_gene: TRBV6-1
CDR3aa: CASSESRDTNYEQYF
CDR3nt: TGTGCCAGCAGTGAGTCCCGGGACACCAACTACGAGCAGTACTTC

abundance: -
d_gene: TRBD1
j_gene: TRBJ1-5
v_gene: TRBV19
CDR3aa: CATTRTGDLGQPQHF
CDR3nt: TGTGCCACTACACGGACAGGGGATCTGGGACAGCCCCAGCATTTT

abundance: -
d_gene: -
j_gene: TRBJ1-5
v_gene: TRBV12-3/TRBV12-4
CDR3aa: CASSLPDQPQHF
CDR3nt: TGTGCCAGCAGTTTACCAGATCAGCCCCAGCATTTT

abundance: -
d_gene: TRBD1
j_gene: TRBJ1-1
v_gene: TRBV11-2
CDR3aa: CASSPHPGTGGFAEAFF
CDR3nt: TGTGCCAGCAGCCCTCATCCGGGGACAGGGGGCTTCGCTGAAGCTTTCTTT

abundance: -
d_gene: TRBD2
j_gene: TRBJ2-7
v_gene: TRBV11-2
CDR3aa: CASSLSPLAGAYEQYF
CDR3nt: TGTGCCAGCAGCTTGAGCCCACTAGCGGGGGCATACGAGCAGTACTTC

abundance: -
d_gene: -
j_gene: TRBJ2-7
v_gene: TRBV19
CDR3aa: CASRRGLDEQYF
CDR3nt: TGTGCCAGTAGAAGGGGATTGGACGAGCAGTACTTC

abundance: -
d_gene: TRBD2
j_gene: TRBJ2-7
v_gene: TRBV6-5
CDR3aa: CASSQLGTSMYEQYF
CDR3nt: TGTGCCAGCAGCCAACTCGGGACTAGTATGTACGAGCAGTACTTC

abundance: -
d_gene: -
j_gene: TRBJ1-3
v_gene: TRBV3-1/TRBV3-2
CDR3aa: CASSPSSRNTIYF
CDR3nt: TGTGCCAGCAGCCCCTCAAGTCGGAACACCATATATTTT

abundance: -
d_gene: TRBD2
j_gene: TRBJ2-2
v_gene: TRBV5-8
CDR3aa: CAPFQRSGGAYTGELFF
CDR3nt: TGTGCCCCTTTCCAACGGAGCGGGGGGGCCTACACCGGGGAGCTGTTTTTT

abundance: -
d_gene: -
j_gene: TRBJ2-1
v_gene: TRBV9
CDR3aa: CASSQHSSYNEQFF
CDR3nt: TGTGCCAGCAGCCAGCACAGCTCCTACAATGAGCAGTTCTTC

abundance: -
d_gene: TRBD1
j_gene: TRBJ1-5
v_gene: TRBV6-2/TRBV6-3
CDR3aa: CASSYSFYRGRNQPQHF
CDR3nt: TGTGCCAGCAGTTACTCCTTTTACAGGGGGCGCAATCAGCCCCAGCATTTT

abundance: -
d_gene: -
j_gene: TRBJ2-2
v_gene: TRBV4-3
CDR3aa: CASSQWPNTGELFF
CDR3nt: TGCGCCAGCAGCCAATGGCCAAACACCGGGGAGCTGTTTTTT

abundance: -
d_gene: -
j_gene: TRBJ1-1
v_gene: TRBV7-2
CDR3aa: CASSLGGVGYTEAFF
CDR3nt: TGTGCCAGCAGCTTAGGGGGGGTTGGCTACACTGAAGCTTTCTTT

abundance: -
d_gene: -
j_gene: TRBJ1-2
v_gene: TRBV4-1
CDR3aa: CASSQPGLNYGYTF
CDR3nt: TGCGCCAGCAGCCAACCAGGGCTCAACTATGGCTACACCTTC

abundance: few
d_gene: -
j_gene: TRBJ2-2
v_gene: TRBV5-6
CDR3aa: CASSLRMGHTGELFF
CDR3nt: TGTGCCAGCAGCTTGCGTATGGGGCATACCGGGGAGCTGTTTTTT

abundance: -
d_gene: TRBD2
j_gene: TRBJ2-7
v_gene: TRBV7-8
CDR3aa: CASNSIAGVVEQYF
CDR3nt: TGTGCCAGCAATAGTATAGCGGGAGTGGTTGAGCAGTACTTC

abundance: -
d_gene: TRBD1
j_gene: TRBJ2-5
v_gene: TRBV5-1
CDR3aa: CASSPRTGSETQYF
CDR3nt: TGCGCCAGCAGCCCACGGACAGGGTCGGAGACCCAGTACTTC

abundance: -
d_gene: TRBD1
j_gene: TRBJ1-2
v_gene: TRBV6-5
CDR3aa: CASSYDGQGAYGYTF
CDR3nt: TGTGCCAGCAGTTACGACGGACAGGGGGCTTATGGCTACACCTTC

abundance: -
d_gene: -
j_gene: TRBJ2-2
v_gene: TRBV7-2
CDR3aa: CASSLVKLANTGELFF
CDR3nt: TGTGCCAGCAGCTTGGTCAAACTAGCGAACACCGGGGAGCTGTTTTTT

abundance: -
d_gene: TRBD1
j_gene: TRBJ1-1
v_gene: TRBV5-6
CDR3aa: CASSLEGFGGQGTKTEAFF
CDR3nt: TGTGCCAGCAGCTTGGAGGGCTTTGGGGGACAGGGGACCAAGACTGAAGCTTTCTTT

abundance: few
d_gene: -
j_gene: TRBJ1-2
v_gene: TRBV7-9
CDR3aa: CASSLSSSFLNYGYTF
CDR3nt: TGTGCCAGCAGCTTATCGTCCTCTTTCCTAAACTATGGCTACACCTTC

abundance: -
d_gene: TRBD2
j_gene: TRBJ2-3
v_gene: TRBV10-3
CDR3aa: CAIGTSGGHYTQYF
CDR3nt: TGTGCCATCGGGACTAGCGGGGGGCATTATACGCAGTATTTT

abundance: -
d_gene: -
j_gene: TRBJ1-2
v_gene: TRBV9
CDR3aa: CASSAQGYGYTF
CDR3nt: TGTGCCAGCAGCGCCCAGGGTTACGGCTACACCTTC

abundance: -
d_gene: -
j_gene: TRBJ1-2
v_gene: TRBV30
CDR3aa: CAWSPSEFRYTF
CDR3nt: TGTGCCTGGAGTCCCAGTGAATTCCGCTACACCTTC

abundance: -
d_gene: -
j_gene: TRBJ2-7
v_gene: TRBV7-2
CDR3aa: CASSLDSLLREQYF
CDR3nt: TGTGCCAGCAGCCTGGACAGCCTCCTAAGGGAGCAGTACTTC

abundance: -
d_gene: -
j_gene: TRBJ1-1
v_gene: TRBV6-5
CDR3aa: CASLRMNTEAFF
CDR3nt: TGTGCCAGCTTGAGGATGAACACTGAAGCTTTCTTT

abundance: -
d_gene: -
j_gene: TRBJ1-2
v_gene: TRBV6-5
CDR3aa: CASKQGGYGYTF
CDR3nt: TGTGCCAGCAAGCAGGGTGGCTATGGCTACACCTTC

abundance: -
d_gene: -
j_gene: TRBJ1-5
v_gene: TRBV4-1
CDR3aa: CASSRDEIGQGNQPQHF
CDR3nt: TGCGCCAGCAGCCGAGACGAAATAGGACAAGGGAATCAGCCCCAGCATTTT

abundance: -
d_gene: TRBD1
j_gene: TRBJ1-1
v_gene: TRBV24-1
CDR3aa: CATSDNRDSTEAFF
CDR3nt: TGTGCCACCAGTGACAACCGGGACAGCACTGAAGCTTTCTTT

abundance: once
d_gene: TRBD2
j_gene: TRBJ2-1
v_gene: TRBV4-2
CDR3aa: CASSQASGGYNEQFF
CDR3nt: TGTGCCAGCAGCCAAGCTAGCGGGGGCTACAATGAGCAGTTCTTC

abundance: -
d_gene: -
j_gene: TRBJ2-1
v_gene: TRBV9
CDR3aa: CASSPEGGVYNEQFF
CDR3nt: TGTGCCAGCAGCCCAGAAGGCGGGGTGTACAATGAGCAGTTCTTC

abundance: -
d_gene: TRBD1
j_gene: TRBJ1-1
v_gene: TRBV6-2/TRBV6-3
CDR3aa: CASSYRTGYTEAFF
CDR3nt: TGTGCCAGCAGTTACCGGACAGGGTATACTGAAGCTTTCTTT

abundance: -
d_gene: TRBD1
j_gene: TRBJ2-7
v_gene: TRBV6-1
CDR3aa: CASSEAGTGYEQYF
CDR3nt: TGTGCCAGCAGTGAAGCCGGGACAGGCTACGAGCAGTACTTC

abundance: -
d_gene: TRBD2
j_gene: TRBJ2-7
v_gene: TRBV3-1/TRBV3-2
CDR3aa: CASSQEGGDYEQYF
CDR3nt: TGTGCCAGCAGCCAAGAGGGAGGGGACTACGAGCAGTACTTC